The next 15 T cell receptor beta chains were all read from a single sample in a study of blood T cells in healthy people across ages (dated by TCRdb to the mid-2010s). Libraries came from 5' RACE. TCRdb lists the instrument as Illumina HiSeq 2500. A second PCR of about 6 to 11 cycles was run with a J-beta primer mix and a sample-barcoded 5' primer. In TCRdb, the public reads were trimmed at Q25 with fastp and aligned with MiXCR, with productive beta chains retained. Every CDR3 protein is listed once, alongside the most common genes and DNA of its rows. The sample includes about a million distinct CDR3 sequences, with roughly half observed a single time. The biggest ten clones account for about 20% of the sample. The sequenced sample was blood. These receptors were collected from a woman aged 55-69 years in good health.

The rearrangement joins TRBV7-2 to TRBJ2-5; tentatively, D is TRBD1 (5 bases). CDR3 length equals 15 residues. V lost 1 base, J lost 1 base, and 10 bases lay in between. CDR1 SGHTA and CDR2 FQGNSA come from the germline V gene. Written as DNA, the CDR3 is TGTGCCAGCAGCTTAGAGGTGGACACCCAAGAGACCCAGTACTTC. It translates to CASSLEVDTQETQYF.

This clonotype was observed a few times. The V and J genes are TRBV29-1 and TRBJ2-7; 7 bases align to TRBD1. CDR3 length: 12 residues. Germline assignment: CDR1 SQVTM and CDR2 ANQGSEA. With V trimmed by 4 bases and J by 4 bases, 4 bases remained unmatched. CDR3 nucleotide sequence: TGCAGCGTTGTACAGGGGCTGTACGAGCAGTACTTC. Its protein product is CSVVQGLYEQYF.

As regards this clonotype: Germline and junction disagree at one end, which may indicate a read error. The chain couples TRBV5-1 to TRBJ2-5; D gene unclear. This CDR3 is 15 amino acids long. Germline V lookup: CDR1 SGHRS, CDR2 YFSETQ. The CDR3 DNA is TGCGCTAGCAGCTCGGGTATTTCCCCACAAGAGACCCAGTACTTC. Translated, it gives CASSSGISPQETQYF.

This clonotype was observed once. This chain joins TRBV4-3 and TRBJ1-4; 7 bases align to TRBD1. This CDR3 is 18 amino acids long. The germline V gene has CDR1 LGHNA and CDR2 YSLEER. Losses at the gene ends were 2 bases for V and 7 bases for J; bases not matched to a gene: 16. The CDR3 spells CASSQNTHTQGRGEKLFF. The CDR3 region has the DNA TGCGCCAGCAGCCAAAACACCCACACACAGGGGCGGGGTGAAAAACTGTTTTTT.

The chain has TRBV4-3 and TRBJ2-6; D remains unclear. Germline V CDR1 and CDR2: LGHNA, YSLEER. The CDR3 spans 14 residues. V was pared by 3 bases and J by 5 bases, with 8 bases between. CDR3 sequence: CASSHGLRANVLTF. For the CDR3, the DNA is TGCGCCAGCAGCCACGGCTTAAGGGCCAACGTCCTGACTTTC.

V gene TRBV27 combines with J gene TRBJ2-1; D might be TRBD2 (6 bases). This CDR3 region has 13 residues. CDR1 and CDR2 from the germline V gene are MNHEY and SMNVEV (reference sequence). Trimming pared 0 bases from V and 13 bases from J, leaving 13 bases between. CDR3 protein: CASSLSKVTSQFF. The CDR3 DNA is TGTGCCAGCAGTTTATCGAAAGTGACTAGTCAGTTCTTC.

This rearrangement joins TRBV24-1 to TRBJ2-4; D is ambiguous. The V end was cut by 9 bases, the J end by 8 bases, with 16 bases between. CDR3 size: 13 residues. Germline V gene lookup returns CDR1 KGHDR and CDR2 SFDVKD. CDR3 sequence (DNA): TGTGCCACCTCCGAAGGGAATAAAGACATTCAGTACTTC. Amino acid sequence: CATSEGNKDIQYF.

This clonotype came up a few times. V gene TRBV12-3 or TRBV12-4 combines with J gene TRBJ2-1, with unresolved D. The CDR3 has 12 amino acids. Deletions cut 3 bases from V and 13 bases from J, with 13 bases between. Written as DNA, the CDR3 is TGTGCCAGCAGTTTGGGTCTCTTCCCCCAGTTCTTC. Its translation: CASSLGLFPQFF.

J is TRBJ2-4 and V is TRBV7-7; possible D gene TRBD1, 5 bases. The J call is in doubt because the DNA end fits TRBJ2-7 better. Germline values: CDR1 SSHAT, CDR2 FNYEAQ (reference sequence). There are 13 residues in the CDR3. DNA for the CDR3: TGTGCCAGCAGCACTGACGACAGATCCGAGCAGTACTTC. Its translation: CASSTDDRSEQYF.

The rearrangement links TRBV12-3 or TRBV12-4 to TRBJ2-1; D may be TRBD2 (6 bases). Trimming shortened V by 4 bases and J by 7 bases, and 11 bases separated the two germline ends. The CDR3 runs to 13 residues. The DNA of the CDR3 is TGTGCCAGCAGTTCACCCCGGGGGAATGAGCAGTTCTTC. Amino acids: CASSSPRGNEQFF.

This clonotype was seen only a few times. The chain combines TRBV20-1 with TRBJ2-7; 9 nucleotides align to TRBD1. Germline V gene sequence: CDR1 DFQATT, CDR2 SNEGSKA (reference sequence). This CDR3 region has 14 residues. V dropped 3 bases and J dropped 3; count of bases not matched to a gene: 6. In DNA, the CDR3 is TGCAGTGCTAGCTTTGTGGACAGGGGCTACGAGCAGTACTTC. As protein: CSASFVDRGYEQYF.

With regard to this clonotype: Relative to the germline gene, one junction end is altered; a read error may explain this. This chain connects TRBV27 to TRBJ2-5, with D tentatively TRBD2 (7 bases). This CDR3 region has 16 residues. Germline CDR1 and CDR2: MNHEY and SMNVEV (reference sequence). The CDR3 bases are TGTGTCAGCAGACTTGGGGGGGCAGATCCCCAAGAGACCCAGTACTTC. This sequence encodes CVSRLGGADPQETQYF.

This chain uses TRBV6-2 or TRBV6-3 with TRBJ2-5; D is ambiguous. CDR3 length: 15 residues. V was pared by 5 bases and J by 0 bases, with 13 bases between. CDR1 is MNHEY, CDR2 SVGEGT, per germline. The CDR3 region is CASSLPQSNQETQYF. For the CDR3, the DNA is TGTGCCAGCAGTCTACCACAGAGCAACCAAGAGACCCAGTACTTC.

The rearrangement links TRBV29-1 to TRBJ2-7; D is unclear. Germline assignment: CDR1 SQVTM and CDR2 ANQGSEA. Trimming removed 2 bases from V and 4 bases from J, with 15 bases in between. This CDR3 contains 14 residues. CDR3 in amino acids: CSVEMEGTSYEQYF. CDR3 nucleotide sequence: TGCAGCGTTGAAATGGAAGGAACCTCTTACGAGCAGTACTTC.

The chain carries TRBV11-2 and TRBJ2-1; D is unclear. The V and J ends lost 2 bases and 7 bases respectively, with 12 bases between them. The CDR3 is 14 residues long. Per the germline V gene, CDR1 is SGHAT and CDR2 is FQNNGV. This CDR3 is CASSLSLYGNEQFF. Written as DNA, the CDR3 is TGTGCCAGCAGCTTAAGTCTGTACGGGAATGAGCAGTTCTTC.